Following are 4 T cell receptor beta chains from one sample sequenced in a study of T cell changes during pregnancy in multiple sclerosis. Produced via immunoSEQ multiplex PCR; TCRdb's table is partial and in-frame only. In the table there are about 46,000 clones, 80% to 95% of which are singletons. This specimen consisted of peripheral blood, obtained in the third trimester of pregnancy. All receptors derive from a female donor with multiple sclerosis, enrolled in a pregnancy study.

The chain recombines TRBV30 with TRBJ2-6, with TRBD1 matching 10 bases. The CDR3 sequence is 17 residues long. After removal of 3 bases from V and 4 bases from J, the junction contained 9 bases not matched to a gene. CDR1 is GTSNPN and CDR2 is SVGIG in the germline V gene (reference sequence). CDR3 coding DNA: TGTGCCTGGAGGATGACAGGGGGCGCCTCCGGGGCCAACGTCCTGACTTTC. It codes for CAWRMTGGASGANVLTF. Complete variable domain (other parts from reference TRBV30 and TRBJ2-6): SQTIHQWPATLVQPVGSPLSLECTVEGTSNPNLYWYRQAAGRGLQLLFYSVGIGQISSEVPQNLSASRPQDRQFILSSKKLLLSDSGFYLCAWRMTGGASGANVLTFGAGSRLTVL.

The rearrangement joins TRBV5-6 to TRBJ2-7; 10 bases fit TRBD2. This CDR3 is 15 amino acids long. CDR1 and CDR2 from the germline V gene are SGHDT and YYEEEE. J gave up 4 bases and V 4 bases, and 8 bases lay outside the gene matches. The CDR3 DNA is TGTGCCAGCAGCCCCGGACTAGCGGAACTTTACGAGCAGTACTTC. Protein sequence: CASSPGLAELYEQYF.

This chain joins TRBV10-1 and TRBJ2-1; 8 bases fit TRBD2. J gave up 2 bases and V 0 bases, and 6 bases lay outside the gene matches. The CDR3 loop spans 17 amino acids. Germline values: CDR1 WNHNN, CDR2 SYGVQD (reference sequence). CDR3 sequence (DNA): TGCGCCAGCAGTGAGTCGATGAGCGGGAGAGCCTACAATGAGCAGTTCTTC. Residues: CASSESMSGRAYNEQFF.

V and J are TRBV7-9 and TRBJ2-7; D may be TRBD1 (5 bases). This CDR3 is 16 amino acids long. Germline-derived CDR1 and CDR2 are SEHNR and FQNEAQ (reference sequence). The V end was cut by 5 bases, the J end by 0 bases, with 17 bases between. For the CDR3, the DNA is TGTGCCAGCAGCCCGCCCATTGGGGCTTACTCCTACGAGCAGTACTTC. Amino acid sequence: CASSPPIGAYSYEQYF.